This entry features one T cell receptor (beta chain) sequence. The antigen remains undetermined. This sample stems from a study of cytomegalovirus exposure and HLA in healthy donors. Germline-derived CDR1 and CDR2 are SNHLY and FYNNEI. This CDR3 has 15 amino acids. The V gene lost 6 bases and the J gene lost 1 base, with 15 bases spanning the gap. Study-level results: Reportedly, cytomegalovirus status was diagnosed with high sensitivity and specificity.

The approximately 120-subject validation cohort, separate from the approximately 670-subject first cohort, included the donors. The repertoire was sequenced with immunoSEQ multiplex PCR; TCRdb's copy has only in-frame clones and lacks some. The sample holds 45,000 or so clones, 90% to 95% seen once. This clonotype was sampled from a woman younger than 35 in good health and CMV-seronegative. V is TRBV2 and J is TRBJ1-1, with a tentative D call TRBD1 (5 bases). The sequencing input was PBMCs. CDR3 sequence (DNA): TGTGCCAGCAGCGGGTTGGGGCTACAGAACACTGAAGCTTTCTTT. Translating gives CASSGLGLQNTEAFF.